These 5 T cell receptor beta chains share one sample of origin, sequenced in a study of blood T cell repertoires in COVID-19. Here immunoSEQ multiplex PCR was the method, and the copy in TCRdb shows in-frame clones only, minus some. The repertoire has more than 75,000 clones, about 85% of them found once; the top ten carry approximately 15%. The sample comprised peripheral blood. All receptors come from a woman in her 70s with acute or convalescent COVID-19.

This clone was counted a single time. The chain's CDR3 is CATSDFQGYGYTF. In nucleotides, the CDR3 is TGTGCCACCAGTGATTTTCAGGGGTATGGCTACACCTTC. This chain links TRBV24-1 with TRBJ1-2, with D maybe TRBD1 (6 bases). The ends were cut back, 1 base at V and 5 bases at J, with 7 bases in the middle. This CDR3 is built from 13 residues. Germline CDR1 and CDR2: KGHDR and SFDVKD.

The V call is TRBV19, the J call TRBJ2-1; 11 nucleotides agree with TRBD2. CDR1 is LNHDA and CDR2 is SQIVND in the germline V gene (reference sequence). The J segment lost 8 bases and the V segment lost 5 bases, leaving 8 bases of the junction unmatched. The CDR3 contains 15 residues. The CDR3 here is CASSALAGGGDEQFF. For the CDR3, the DNA is TGTGCCAGTAGTGCCCTAGCGGGGGGAGGCGATGAGCAGTTCTTC.

CDR3 coding DNA: TGTGCCAGCAGGGAGGACAGGGTGGCGAACACTGAAGCTTTCTTT. This gives the protein CASREDRVANTEAFF. The chain combines TRBV2 with TRBJ1-1; 8 nucleotides align to TRBD1. CDR3 size: 15 residues. CDR1 is SNHLY, CDR2 FYNNEI, per germline. V was clipped by 6 bases and J by 1 base; unmatched bases: 7.

The gene calls are TRBV15 and TRBJ1-2; TRBD1 agrees at 8 bases. CDR1 and CDR2 from the germline V gene are LNHNV and YYDKDF (reference sequence). J gave up 8 bases and V 3 bases, and 5 bases lay outside the gene matches. The CDR3 runs to 13 residues. Here the CDR3 DNA reads TGTGCCACCAGCAGTCGGACAGGGAGCGGCTACACCTTC. It is translated as CATSSRTGSGYTF.

A single count supports this clone. This chain joins TRBV25-1 and TRBJ1-1, with TRBD1 as a possible D gene (5 bases). Trimming pared 8 bases from V and 4 bases from J, leaving 14 bases between. Per germline, CDR1 MGHDK and CDR2 SYGVNS. The CDR3 contains 13 residues. CDR3 nucleotides: TGTGCCAGCCGCGGGGATGGGGGCACTGAAGCTTTCTTT. As protein: CASRGDGGTEAFF.